This T cell receptor (beta chain) was observed in a study of blood T cell repertoires in COVID-19. Germline CDR1 reads LGHNA; CDR2 reads YNFKEQ. This CDR3 contains 18 residues. The ends lost 4 bases at V and 5 bases at J; junction bases unmatched: 17. The data were produced by immunoSEQ multiplex PCR, yet TCRdb's version contains in-frame clones alone and is incomplete. The data contain around 63,000 clones, more than 60% of them seen just once; the ten biggest clones take up roughly 18%. The sequenced sample was peripheral blood. The TCR comes from a woman aged 45-65 years with active or convalescent COVID-19. The chain uses TRBV4-2 and TRBJ2-1; 7 bases are shared with TRBD2. The CDR3 sequence: CASSRTRYRAGVNNEQFF. In DNA form, the CDR3 reads TGTGCCAGCAGCCGCACCAGATACCGGGCGGGAGTAAACAATGAGCAGTTCTTC.